This TCR beta chain was identified during a study of shared clonotypes between healthy human individuals (dated by TCRdb to between 2020 and 2021). Regarding the complete study: A couple of women and three men aged 18 to 49 years were included in the cohort. Per donor, three plates each were used for CD4 naive and CD4 memory, two for CD8 naive, and one for CD8 memory. To estimate repertoire size and how much clonotypes are shared between individuals, the study performed deep sequencing of blood TCR repertoires from about five healthy adults. To increase sequencing depth and limit assay-specific biases, different laboratories used diverse techniques to prepare libraries and sequence TCR repertoires. Leukapheresis yielded between about 0.94 and 9.5 billion PBMCs per donor. Results and caveats for the whole study, not just this receptor: Compared with non-shared clonotypes, the clonotypes found in all four sorted-subset donors had higher generation probabilities. Naive subsets generally had larger estimated clonotype richness than memory subsets. Pairwise subsampling led to the expectation that sequencing depth would affect the degree of clonotype sharing among donors. Sampling was limited to blood, and TCR repertoires in tissue likely differ from TCR repertoires in blood. Rarefaction of sorted-subset datasets indicated incomplete sequencing despite the large sequencing depth. About 5% of naive CD4, 3% to 4% of naive CD8, 2.3% of memory CD4, and around 0.42% of memory CD8 clonotypes were shared across four donors. The small number of donors limited the genetic and exposure-history diversity represented.

For the CD8 naive samples, CD45RO-negative cells were positively selected for CCR7, yielding a CD45RA+CCR7+ population from which TemRA cells were excluded. The donors were healthy, HIV-negative adults with no recently reported acute infections or vaccinations. Every donor was a Caucasian adult residing in Nashville, Tennessee, USA. Blood was obtained by leukapheresis, after which PBMCs were separated by Ficoll-Histopaque density gradient centrifugation and cryopreserved in liquid nitrogen vapor phase. Purity and quantity of every magnetically sorted T cell population were checked by analytical flow cytometry. Genomic DNA was isolated from every sorted fraction and measured by UV absorbance on a Nanodrop 2000c. As for this clone: Its binding antigen is unknown. No base qualities exist here, and no much larger clone lies one base off it.

The junction shows trimming of 3 bases on V and 4 bases on J, plus 19 bases between the germline ends. The CDR3 sequence holds 16 residues, the cysteine and phenylalanine included. Only the CDR3 DNA stays, 48 bases, in frame from base 1. Based on the germline V gene (reference sequence), the CDR1 and CDR2 sequences are SEHNR and FQNEAQ. Using the deep immunoSEQ assay, multiplex PCR amplified TCR CDR3 regions from genomic DNA. For each cell subset, the extracted genomic DNA was distributed evenly across all wells of several immunoSEQ 96-well plates, and each plate served as one replicate. Each replicate PCR for sorted subsets received approximately 200 ng genomic DNA, equal to about 30,000 T cell genomes. The purified libraries were quantified using a Qubit 3.0 fluorometer, sized with a Bioanalyzer 2100, and then quantified again using the KAPA Library Quantification kit. Each immunoSEQ 96-well plate was sequenced on its own single-read 150-cycle Illumina NextSeq 550 flow cell. The published analysis was carried out like this. Because the immunoSEQ output held only junctional sequences and lacked quality scores, the filtering could not match the filtering applied to full-length reads. To assign V/J genes and CDR3, sequences were annotated against IMGT germline references using PyIR, a Python wrapper for IgBLAST v1.9. Reads were filtered out if the reads had weak V/J assignments (E-value above 1e-6), no CDR3, stop codons, out-of-frame junctions, or ambiguous translated residues. V3J clonotypes were defined as sequences sharing the same inferred V gene, J gene, and CDR3 amino acid sequence. Percentage overlap between repertoires was computed as shared unique clonotypes divided by the size of the smaller repertoire. Richness of each repertoire was evaluated using RTK rarefaction, the Chao1 estimator, and Recon v2.1 estimates of unobserved clonotypes. Generation probabilities for all TCRbeta clonotypes obtained by the gDNA method from several donors were computed using OLGA. TCRdb took this table from immuneACCESS and kept in-frame rearrangements with V and J called. Such tables lack part of the clones; where checked against another copy, unresolved V genes explain under half of the gap, and the rest is unexplained. The V and J calls and clone size come from that table; D and trimming were worked out from the DNA. Counted in this sample were roughly 1,800,000 clones; just under 95% of them appeared once. The ten largest clones represent 1.2% of the sample.

Sequencing used naive CD8+ T cells sorted from blood. In light of the paper, this sample's cell subset or site label describes: CD45RA+CCR7+. The clonotype was recovered from a man between 18 and 29 years old in good health. The receptor chain draws on TRBV7-9 and TRBJ2-7; the D call could be TRBD1 or TRBD2, with each sharing 6 bases. This receptor carries the CDR3 CASSFSWGADRYEQYF. The sequenced DNA: TGTGCCAGCAGCTTTTCCTGGGGGGCTGATAGGTACGAGCAGTACTTC.